This T cell receptor (beta chain) was sequenced in a study of cytomegalovirus exposure and HLA in healthy donors. PCR primers comprised 60 Vbeta and 13 Jbeta primers. Original handling: In a later analysis, some 80 million unique TCR beta chains included roughly 11 million shared by two or more donors. Profiled with immunoSEQ multiplex PCR; TCRdb holds only in-frame clones, not every one. V and J calls and clone size are as listed in that table; D and trimming were resolved from the DNA. The sample includes 100,000 to 150,000 clones, over 60% of them seen just once. The CDR3 sequence is 15 residues long. V gave up 6 bases and J gave up 3 bases; unmatched junction bases: 8. Germline V gene sequence: CDR1 MNHEY, CDR2 SVGAGI.

The chain has TRBV6-5 and TRBJ1-2, with 9 bases aligning to TRBD1. The TCR originated in a woman in her forties in good health and CMV-seropositive. The sequenced material came from PBMCs. CDR3 protein: CASRNGGTGYYGYTF. CDR3 sequence (DNA): TGTGCCAGCAGAAACGGGGGGACAGGGTACTATGGCTACACCTTC.